Below are 10 T cell receptor beta chains sequenced from a single sample in a study of blood T cell repertoires in COVID-19. Sequenced by immunoSEQ multiplex PCR; TCRdb stores in-frame clones only, minus some. The sample shows some 26,000 clones, roughly 82% of them seen only once. Sequences were obtained from peripheral blood. The receptors originated from a man older than 75 with active or convalescent COVID-19.

The CDR3 region has the DNA TGTGCCAGCTCAGCGGACAGGGAAGCTTTGGGGGGCTACACCTTC. This sequence encodes CASSADREALGGYTF. The chain is built from TRBV18 and TRBJ1-2, with 8 bases lining up with TRBD1. Germline loops: CDR1 KGHSH, CDR2 LQKENI. The CDR3 runs to 15 residues. With 5 bases clipped from V and 8 bases from J, the junction kept 13 bases outside the gene matches.

The CDR3 region has the DNA TGTGCCAGCAGCCTAGCGGGAGCGCGGTACAATGAGCAGTTCTTC. Its protein is CASSLAGARYNEQFF. The chain recombines TRBV6-5 with TRBJ2-1, with 10 bases aligning to TRBD2. CDR3 length equals 15 residues. After removal of 6 bases from V and 4 bases from J, the junction contained 6 bases not matched to a gene. Germline V gives CDR1 MNHEY, CDR2 SVGAGI.

The chain combines TRBV6-5 with TRBJ2-1; D ambiguous. The CDR3 has 12 residues. Germline V gives CDR1 MNHEY, CDR2 SVGAGI. The germline V and J ends were trimmed by 6 bases and 6 bases, with 9 bases remaining between them. This CDR3 reads CASSSLLNEQFF. Here the CDR3 DNA reads TGTGCCAGCAGCTCTTTACTCAATGAGCAGTTCTTC.

V and J are TRBV12-3 or TRBV12-4 and TRBJ2-7; D gene ambiguous. V lost 2 bases and J 6 bases, leaving 11 bases between the germline ends. This CDR3 region has 13 residues. CDR3 amino acids: CASSLSGGLEQYF. DNA for the CDR3: TGTGCCAGCAGTTTATCAGGTGGTCTCGAGCAGTACTTC.

This chain's CDR3 is CASSPTSDEQYF. Here the CDR3 DNA reads TGTGCCAGCAGCCCGACTAGCGACGAGCAGTACTTC. The chain recombines TRBV5-5 with TRBJ2-7; 8 positions match TRBD2. V was clipped by 4 bases and J by 5 bases; unmatched bases: 2. Germline V gene lookup returns CDR1 SGHKS and CDR2 YYEKEE (reference sequence). This CDR3 is 12 amino acids long.

The chain uses TRBV7-6 and TRBJ2-1; 10 nucleotides align to TRBD2. Losses at the gene ends were 4 bases for V and 7 bases for J; bases not matched to a gene: 10. Germline lookup yields CDR1 SGHVS and CDR2 FNYEAQ. The CDR3 contains 16 residues. The CDR3 region is CASSSRTSSGGNEQFF. The CDR3 nucleotides are TGTGCCAGCAGCTCAAGGACCTCTAGCGGGGGTAATGAGCAGTTCTTC.

The J gene is TRBJ1-1, the V gene TRBV7-9, with D unresolved. Germline V lookup: CDR1 SEHNR, CDR2 FQNEAQ (reference sequence). The CDR3 has 13 amino acids. V dropped 3 bases and J dropped 1 base, with 6 bases sitting between them. The CDR3: CASSFFGNTEAFF. The CDR3 coding sequence is TGTGCCAGCAGCTTTTTCGGGAACACTGAAGCTTTCTTT.

This chain joins TRBV5-1 and TRBJ1-1, with D possibly TRBD1 on 5 matching bases. Germline V gives CDR1 SGHRS, CDR2 YFSETQ. The CDR3 runs to 14 residues. The V end was cut by 0 bases, the J end by 11 bases, with 17 bases between. CDR3 amino acids: CASSLEAGRKSAFF. CDR3 coding DNA: TGCGCCAGCAGCTTGGAGGCAGGGAGGAAATCGGCTTTCTTT.

The table lists this clone with a few counts. The genes are TRBV10-3 and TRBJ2-1; a possible D gene is TRBD1 (5 bases). Germline V gene lookup returns CDR1 ENHRY and CDR2 SYGVKD. This CDR3 comprises 15 residues. V dropped 8 bases and J dropped 0 bases, with 14 bases sitting between them. CDR3 coding DNA: TGTGCCATCGGTCCAAGACAGAGCTCCTACAATGAGCAGTTCTTC. This gives the protein CAIGPRQSSYNEQFF.

The rearrangement joins TRBV13 to TRBJ1-1; a possible D gene is TRBD1 (5 bases). Germline CDR1 and CDR2: PRHDT and FYEKMQ (reference sequence). Between the trimmed V and J ends, which lost 1 base and 5 bases, there was a span of 17 bases. This CDR3 is built from 16 residues. This CDR3 is CASSLVRLRRGTEAFF. The CDR3, as DNA: TGTGCCAGCAGCTTAGTCCGCCTTCGGAGGGGTACTGAAGCTTTCTTT.